This T cell receptor (beta chain) was identified in a study of T cell responses to AZD1222 COVID-19 vaccine. Germline V gene sequence: CDR1 MNHEY, CDR2 SVGAGI. The CDR3 loop spans 14 amino acids. The V and J ends lost 6 bases and 8 bases, in that order; junction bases with no gene match: 8. Some clones are missing from TCRdb's copy, which holds only in-frame ones; the method was immunoSEQ multiplex PCR. Here the sample spans 150,000 to 200,000 clones, approximately 90% being singletons. In regard to this clone: Its antigen is unknown.

Study findings and constraints: Clonal diversity was possibly underestimated, and white British individuals and females predominated among donors. Once two AZD1222 doses were given, Spike-specific TCR breadth and depth went up. Repertoire sampling occurred only after the peak T cell response.

The sequencing used peripheral blood, collected on day 0 of AZD1222 vaccination. The V call is TRBV6-5, the J call TRBJ1-3; TRBD1 matches 9 bases. The source is an adult in good health. The CDR3 DNA is TGTGCCAGCAGATTGGACAGGGGTCGCGACACCATATATTTT. Amino acids: CASRLDRGRDTIYF.